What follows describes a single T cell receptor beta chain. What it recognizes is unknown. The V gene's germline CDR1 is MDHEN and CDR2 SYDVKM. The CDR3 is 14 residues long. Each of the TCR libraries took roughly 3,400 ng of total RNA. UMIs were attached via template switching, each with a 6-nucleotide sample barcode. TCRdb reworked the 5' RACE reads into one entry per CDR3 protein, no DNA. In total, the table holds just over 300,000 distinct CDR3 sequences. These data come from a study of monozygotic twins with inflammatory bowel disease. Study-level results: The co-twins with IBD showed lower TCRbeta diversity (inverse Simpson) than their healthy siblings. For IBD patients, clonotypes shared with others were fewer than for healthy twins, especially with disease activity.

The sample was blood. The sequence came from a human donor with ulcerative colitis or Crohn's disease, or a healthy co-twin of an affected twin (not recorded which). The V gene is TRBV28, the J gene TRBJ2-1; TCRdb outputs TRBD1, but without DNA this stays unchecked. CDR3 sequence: CASSRDRVYNEQFF.